This T cell receptor (beta chain) was captured in a study of blood T cell repertoires in COVID-19. Study background: Samples came from the United States, Italy and Spain, spanning acute and convalescent COVID-19.

Per the original data handling: How many nucleated cells were present was estimated from reference gene primer amplification. TCRdb keeps only in-frame clones here, not all; method: immunoSEQ multiplex PCR. V, J and clone size are taken as reported in that table, and D and trimming were inferred from the DNA itself. This table has about 61,000 clones, roughly 84% appearing once. Between the trimmed V and J ends, which lost 6 bases and 5 bases, there was a span of 6 bases. Germline CDR1 is SGHRS and CDR2 is YFSETQ. The CDR3 runs 11 residues. A single count supports this clone. The sequence derives from an elderly man in a cohort sampled during active COVID-19. V usage is TRBV5-1 and J usage is TRBJ2-1; a possible D gene is TRBD1 (5 bases). The sample consisted of peripheral blood. The CDR3 region has the DNA TGCGCCAGCATAGGGGACAATGAGCAGTTCTTC. It yields the protein CASIGDNEQFF.